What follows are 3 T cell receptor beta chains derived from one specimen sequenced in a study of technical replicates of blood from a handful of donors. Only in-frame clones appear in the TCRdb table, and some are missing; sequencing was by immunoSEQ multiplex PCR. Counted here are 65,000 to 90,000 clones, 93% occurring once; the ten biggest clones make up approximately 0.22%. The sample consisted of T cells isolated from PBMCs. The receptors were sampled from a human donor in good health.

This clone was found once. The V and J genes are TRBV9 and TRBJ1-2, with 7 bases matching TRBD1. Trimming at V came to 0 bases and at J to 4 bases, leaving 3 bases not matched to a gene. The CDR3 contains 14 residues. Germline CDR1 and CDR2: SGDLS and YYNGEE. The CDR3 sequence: CASSVGDSIYGYTF. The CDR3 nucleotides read TGTGCCAGCAGCGTAGGGGACAGCATCTATGGCTACACCTTC.

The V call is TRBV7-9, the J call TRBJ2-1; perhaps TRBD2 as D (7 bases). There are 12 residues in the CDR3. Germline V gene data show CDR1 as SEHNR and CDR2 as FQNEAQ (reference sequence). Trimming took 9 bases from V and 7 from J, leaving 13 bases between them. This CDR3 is CASSRGGNEQFF. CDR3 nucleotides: TGTGCCAGTTCTAGGGGGGGGAATGAGCAGTTCTTC. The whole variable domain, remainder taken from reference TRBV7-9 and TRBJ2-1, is DTGVSQNPRHKITKRGQNVTFRCDPISEHNRLYWYRQTLGQGPEFLTYFQNEAQLEKSRLLSDRFSAERPKGSFSTLEIQRTEQGDSAMYLCASSRGGNEQFFGPGTRLTVL.

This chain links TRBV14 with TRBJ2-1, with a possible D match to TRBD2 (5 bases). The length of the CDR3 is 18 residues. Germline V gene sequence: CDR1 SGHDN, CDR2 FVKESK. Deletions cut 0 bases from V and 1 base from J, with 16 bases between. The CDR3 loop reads CASSQDAGLLLSYNEQFF. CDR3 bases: TGTGCCAGCAGCCAAGACGCTGGACTGTTACTGTCCTACAATGAGCAGTTCTTC. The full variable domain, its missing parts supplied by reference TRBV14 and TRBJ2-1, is EAGVTQFPSHSVIEKGQTVTLRCDPISGHDNLYWYRRVMGKEIKFLLHFVKESKQDESGMPNNRFLAERTGGTYSTLKVQPAELEDSGVYFCASSQDAGLLLSYNEQFFGPGTRLTVL.